This T cell receptor beta chain originates from a study of lymphopenia after photon versus proton radiotherapy. Repertoires were generated with immunoSEQ multiplex PCR, while TCRdb's copy carries only in-frame clones and drops some. The table includes roughly 36,000 clones, 90% detected once. Study-wide findings and caveats: Post-nadir TCR diversity decline inversely tracked overall survival among those who died. Post-nadir diversity loss with photons came from oligoclonal expansion, particularly CD8+ Temra cells. Photon-treated patients lost naive T cells and TCR diversity; proton-treated stayed stable. Only patients who died were analyzed for survival; proton advantage is unproven.

A note on this clone: What it binds is not known.

In germline, CDR1 is SGHTS, CDR2 YDEGEE. This CDR3 has 15 residues. Trimming stripped 0 bases from V and 3 bases from J, with 10 bases between. V is TRBV5-8 and J is TRBJ1-5; tentatively, D is TRBD1 (5 bases). The source was peripheral blood, collected from a patient treated with photon-based radiotherapy. This TCR was sampled from a woman in her forties or fifties with pancreatic cancer. The CDR3 sequence is CASSLGQKVNQPQHF. The CDR3 DNA reads as TGTGCCAGCAGCTTGGGACAGAAAGTCAATCAGCCCCAGCATTTT.